What follows are 8 T cell receptor beta chains derived from one specimen sequenced in a study of regulatory T cells in long-lasting Graves disease. Arm-PCR of CDR3 regions and iRepertoire HTBI primers were used to build TCR beta libraries. Using its own MiXCR run on the multiplex PCR reads, TCRdb lists one record per CDR3 protein. This table holds some 220,000 distinct CDR3 sequences, around a fifth found once. Documented time point: newly diagnosed GD, antithyroid drugs for less than 3 months. The TCR library was made from RNA extracted from PBMCs. This sample was also put to use in a study of T cells in Graves' hyperthyroidism and ophthalmopathy.

The specimen comprised peripheral blood mononuclear cells (PBMCs), sampled at new diagnosis, from a patient treated with antithyroid drugs. The receptors stem from a woman aged 25 to 39 with Graves disease.

This clonotype was picked up many times. The chain joins TRBV10-3 to TRBJ1-2, with D maybe TRBD1 (6 bases). The ends were cut back, 6 bases at V and 6 bases at J, with 14 bases in the middle. Per the germline V gene, CDR1 is ENHRY and CDR2 is SYGVKD. This CDR3 is 13 amino acids long. CDR3 nucleotides: TGTGCCATCAGAATCAGGGGAGACGATGGCTACACCTTC. It is translated as CAIRIRGDDGYTF.

V usage is TRBV7-2 and J usage is TRBJ2-7; D tentatively fits TRBD1 or TRBD2 (6 bases each). V lost 5 bases and J lost 2, with 16 bases in between. This CDR3 is 15 amino acids long. Looked up from germline, CDR1 is SGHTA and CDR2 is FQGNSA. CDR3 protein: CASSRMGAGTYEQYF. The CDR3 nucleotides read TGTGCCAGCAGCCGGATGGGGGCGGGGACCTACGAGCAGTACTTC.

This clonotype was seen repeatedly, ten times or more. V is TRBV28 and J is TRBJ1-5, with D unresolved. Germline assignment: CDR1 MDHEN and CDR2 SYDVKM. V gave up 3 bases and J gave up 3 bases, with 15 bases separating them. This CDR3 is built from 16 residues. CDR3 DNA sequence: TGTGCCAGCAGTTTTTTTCATAGGCAGCTCAATCAGCCCCAGCATTTT. It yields the protein CASSFFHRQLNQPQHF.

This clonotype has at least ten counts. The chain carries TRBV2 and TRBJ1-4; TRBD1 might be the D (5 bases). Germline loops: CDR1 SNHLY, CDR2 FYNNEI. This CDR3 is built from 13 residues. V shed 7 bases and J shed 14 bases, with 20 bases lying between them. Written as DNA, the CDR3 is TGTGCCAGCACTCGGGAGGGGACGCCTCTTCTGTTTTTT. This translates into CASTREGTPLLFF.

In this sample, this clonotype turned up a few times. This likely came from a read error, as a far larger clone is one base away. The gene calls are TRBV28 and TRBJ2-5; tentatively, D is TRBD2 (7 bases). Trimming removed 5 bases from V and 3 bases from J, with 25 bases in between. The CDR3 has 18 amino acids. The germline CDR1 and CDR2 sequences are MDHEN and SYDVKM. CDR3 nucleotides: TGTGCCAGCAGTGATTCGACAGGAATTGGGACTACCAAAGAGACCCAGTACTTC. This gives the protein CASSDSTGIGTTKETQYF.

This clonotype occurred a few times. The chain joins TRBV20-1 to TRBJ1-1; the D gene is possibly TRBD1 (6 bases). CDR1 is DFQATT and CDR2 is SNEGSKA in the germline V gene (reference sequence). This CDR3 contains 16 residues. With 0 bases removed from V and 5 bases from J, the gap between germline ends came to 19 bases. CDR3 nucleotides: TGCAGTGCTAGAGAACCTTTAGCGGGGGGCGGGACTGAAGCTTTCTTT. This translates into CSAREPLAGGGTEAFF.

The chain uses TRBV5-1 and TRBJ2-3; no clear D. There are 16 residues in the CDR3. From germline, CDR1 is SGHRS and CDR2 YFSETQ. The V end lost 0 bases, the J end lost 0 bases, and 11 bases lay between the germline ends. Written as DNA, the CDR3 is TGCGCCAGCAGCTTGGGAATTGGAGATAGCACAGATACGCAGTATTTT. It is translated as CASSLGIGDSTDTQYF.

This rearrangement joins TRBV12-3 or TRBV12-4 to TRBJ2-7; D might be TRBD1 or TRBD2, each matching 5 bases. The V and J ends lost 7 bases and 4 bases respectively, with 17 bases between them. The CDR3 is made up of 14 amino acids. CDR3 DNA: TGTGCCAGCACCTTCTCGGGGCTAAAATACGAGCAGTACTTC. It specifies CASTFSGLKYEQYF.